The next 23 T cell receptor beta chains were all read from a single sample in a study of cytomegalovirus exposure and HLA in healthy donors. The PCR contained 60 Vbeta and 13 Jbeta primers. Clones were sequenced by immunoSEQ multiplex PCR, and TCRdb holds only the in-frame ones, with some missing. The data show tens of thousands of clones, with roughly three quarters seen just once and 3% to 4.5% held by the top ten. Sequenced input: PBMCs. These receptors were collected from a man aged 30 to 39 in good health and CMV-seronegative.

This sequence joins TRBV19 and TRBJ2-7, with 12 positions matching TRBD2. Unmatched junction bases numbered 11, after V lost 4 bases and J lost 4 bases. CDR3 length: 17 residues. The germline CDR1 and CDR2 sequences are LNHDA and SQIVND (reference sequence). The CDR3 is CASSRVFVTSGSYEQYF. The CDR3 DNA sequence: TGTGCCAGTAGTAGGGTTTTTGTGACTAGCGGGAGTTACGAGCAGTACTTC.

This clone was seen only a few times. The rearrangement uses TRBV5-6 and TRBJ2-5, with a weak D call TRBD1 (5 bases). Trimming shortened V by 4 bases and J by 1 base, and 11 bases separated the two germline ends. The CDR3 has 14 amino acids. Germline-derived CDR1 and CDR2 are SGHDT and YYEEEE. As DNA, the CDR3 is TGTGCCAGCAGCCGTGACAGTACCCAAGAGACCCAGTACTTC. It encodes CASSRDSTQETQYF.

The chain links TRBV6-1 to TRBJ1-5; a possible D gene is TRBD1 (5 bases). Germline V lookup: CDR1 MNHNS, CDR2 SASEGT. The CDR3 has 15 amino acids. The V end lost 2 bases, the J end lost 6 bases, and 14 bases lay between the germline ends. The CDR3: CASSESEGAGQPQHF. The CDR3 DNA reads TGTGCCAGCAGTGAATCGGAAGGGGCCGGTCAGCCCCAGCATTTT.

The chain combines TRBV6-1 with TRBJ2-7; possibly TRBD1 for D (6 bases). This CDR3 spans 16 amino acids. Trimming removed 2 bases from V and 3 bases from J, with 17 bases in between. Germline V gene lookup returns CDR1 MNHNS and CDR2 SASEGT. DNA for the CDR3: TGTGCCAGCAGTGAATTCAACAGGGAACCCTTCTACGAGCAGTACTTC. It translates to CASSEFNREPFYEQYF.

The chain combines TRBV28 with TRBJ2-7; 7 bases line up with TRBD1. V dropped 8 bases and J dropped 4; count of bases not matched to a gene: 8. In germline, CDR1 is MDHEN, CDR2 SYDVKM. The CDR3 sequence is 13 residues long. The CDR3: CASRGQDQYEQYF. In DNA form, the CDR3 reads TGTGCCAGCCGAGGACAGGATCAATACGAGCAGTACTTC. The complete variable domain, with remaining parts taken from reference TRBV28 and TRBJ2-7, reads DVKVTQSSRYLVKRTGEKVFLECVQDMDHENMFWYRQDPGLGLRLIYFSYDVKMKEKGDIPEGYSVSREKKERFSLILESASTNQTSMYLCASRGQDQYEQYFGPGTRLTVT.

The rearrangement joins TRBV2 to TRBJ2-1, with 8 nucleotides matching TRBD2. Germline CDR1 and CDR2: SNHLY and FYNNEI. The ends lost 6 bases at V and 8 bases at J; junction bases unmatched: 9. The CDR3 runs 14 residues. This CDR3 is CASRVGGGTDEQFF. The DNA for the CDR3 is TGTGCCAGCAGAGTCGGCGGGGGGACCGATGAGCAGTTCTTC.

The chain links TRBV11-2 to TRBJ2-1, with D perhaps matching TRBD2 (5 bases). This CDR3 is built from 17 residues. Germline CDR1 and CDR2: SGHAT and FQNNGV. V was cut by 0 bases and J by 6 bases, with 18 bases left in between. The CDR3 DNA sequence: TGTGCCAGCAGCTTAGATCCTTTCAGCGGACTCCGCAATGAGCAGTTCTTC. It is translated as CASSLDPFSGLRNEQFF. Full variable domain (rest looked up from reference TRBV11-2 and TRBJ2-1): EAGVAQSPRYKIIEKRQSVAFWCNPISGHATLYWYQQILGQGPKLLIQFQNNGVVDDSQLPKDRFSAERLKGVDSTLKIQPAKLEDSAVYLCASSLDPFSGLRNEQFFGPGTRLTVL.

Only a few counts were recorded for this clone. This sequence joins TRBV19 and TRBJ1-5; 10 bases map to TRBD1. The germline gives CDR1 LNHDA, CDR2 SQIVND (reference sequence). This CDR3 is built from 17 residues. Losses at the gene ends were 5 bases for V and 4 bases for J; bases not matched to a gene: 11. CDR3 amino acids: CASSGIRDRGLNQPQHF. CDR3 DNA sequence: TGTGCCAGTAGTGGAATTCGGGACAGGGGTTTGAATCAGCCCCAGCATTTT.

The chain couples TRBV19 to TRBJ1-5; D possibly corresponds to TRBD1 (6 bases). This CDR3 comprises 14 residues. V was pared by 6 bases and J by 5 bases, with 14 bases between. Germline CDR1 is LNHDA and CDR2 is SQIVND (reference sequence). CDR3 region: CASSGQGGHQPQHF. The CDR3 DNA is TGTGCCAGTAGCGGACAAGGGGGACATCAGCCCCAGCATTTT.

This clone came up once. This chain connects TRBV9 to TRBJ1-1, with D possibly being TRBD1 (6 bases). CDR3 length: 13 residues. Trimming left V 4 bases short and J 6 bases short, with 13 bases between. CDR1 and CDR2 from the germline V gene are SGDLS and YYNGEE. In DNA, the CDR3 is TGTGCCAGCAGCCCATCAGGACAGTCTGAAGCTTTCTTT. This codes for CASSPSGQSEAFF. The full variable domain, completed using reference TRBV9 and TRBJ1-1, is DSGVTQTPKHLITATGQRVTLRCSPRSGDLSVYWYQQSLDQGLQFLIQYYNGEERAKGNILERFSAQQFPDLHSELNLSSLELGDSALYFCASSPSGQSEAFFGQGTRLTVV.

This chain links TRBV30 with TRBJ2-3, with D possibly being TRBD1 (8 bases). CDR3 length: 14 amino acids. Germline V gene sequence: CDR1 GTSNPN, CDR2 SVGIG (reference sequence). V was clipped by 4 bases and J by 2 bases, with 13 bases between them. The CDR3 loop reads CAWNRGGFTDTQYF. DNA for the CDR3: TGTGCCTGGAACAGGGGGGGTTTCACAGATACGCAGTATTTT. The complete variable domain, with remaining parts taken from reference TRBV30 and TRBJ2-3, reads SQTIHQWPATLVQPVGSPLSLECTVEGTSNPNLYWYRQAAGRGLQLLFYSVGIGQISSEVPQNLSASRPQDRQFILSSKKLLLSDSGFYLCAWNRGGFTDTQYFGPGTRLTVL.

This chain uses TRBV7-2 with TRBJ2-1; 9 nucleotides agree with TRBD2. The CDR3 has 15 residues. Unmatched junction bases numbered 6, after V lost 5 bases and J lost 4 bases. The germline V gene has CDR1 SGHTA and CDR2 FQGNSA. CDR3 region: CASSTRTSAYNEQFF. Written as DNA, the CDR3 is TGTGCCAGCAGCACCCGGACTAGCGCTTACAATGAGCAGTTCTTC.

The rearrangement links TRBV5-1 to TRBJ2-2; D uncertain. The CDR3 extends over 15 amino acids. From germline, CDR1 is SGHRS and CDR2 YFSETQ. V was cut by 4 bases and J by 0 bases, with 10 bases left in between. CDR3 protein: CASSMRTANTGELFF. The CDR3 bases are TGCGCCAGCAGCATGCGCACCGCGAACACCGGGGAGCTGTTTTTT.

The rearrangement joins TRBV2 to TRBJ2-7; 7 bases fit TRBD2. This CDR3 has 14 amino acids. Per germline, CDR1 SNHLY and CDR2 FYNNEI. The V gene end was trimmed by 5 bases and the J gene end by 2 bases; junction bases not matched to a gene: 6. CDR3 bases: TGTGCCAGCAGTAAGGGTCTAGCGGCCTACGAGCAGTACTTC. It yields the protein CASSKGLAAYEQYF.

Regarding this clone: The junction differs from germline at one of its ends, possibly a read error. Other DNA sequences from this sample encode an identical CDR3 as well. V usage is TRBV7-2 and J usage is TRBJ1-1, with 8 nucleotides matching TRBD1. Germline V gives CDR1 SGHTA, CDR2 FQGNSA. The CDR3 extends over 17 amino acids. The CDR3 nucleotides are TGTGCCAGCAGCTTATTTATGGCAGGGGGCTCGAACACTGAGGCTTTCTTT. Amino acid sequence: CASSLFMAGGSNTEAFF. Filled out from reference TRBV7-2 and TRBJ1-1, the complete variable domain reads GAGVSQSPSNKVTEKGKDVELRCDPISGHTALYWYRQSLGQGLEFLIYFQGNSAPDKSGLPSDRFSAERTGGSVSTLTIQRTQQEDSAVYLCASSLFMAGGSNTEAFFGQGTRLTVV.

This clone was counted only a few times. The chain couples TRBV28 to TRBJ1-5; D not certain. Germline-derived CDR1 and CDR2 are MDHEN and SYDVKM. Trimming took 2 bases from V and 3 from J, leaving 11 bases between them. The CDR3 totals 15 residues. As DNA, the CDR3 is TGTGCCAGCAGTTTACCCCCACATTACAATCAGCCCCAGCATTTT. It yields the protein CASSLPPHYNQPQHF.

The chain employs TRBV7-9 and TRBJ2-1, with D possibly being TRBD2 (5 bases). This CDR3 is built from 14 residues. The V end lost 3 bases, the J end lost 3 bases, and 9 bases lay between the germline ends. The germline V gene encodes CDR1 SEHNR and CDR2 FQNEAQ (reference sequence). In nucleotides, the CDR3 is TGTGCCAGCAGCTTTATGGCGGGCTACAATGAGCAGTTCTTC. It translates to CASSFMAGYNEQFF.

The rearrangement joins TRBV28 to TRBJ1-5; TRBD1 matches 8 bases. CDR1 is MDHEN and CDR2 is SYDVKM in the germline V gene. V lost 6 bases, J lost 5 bases, and 6 bases stayed unmatched. The CDR3 is 14 amino acids. The CDR3 region is CASSKSGGHQPQHF. For the CDR3, the DNA is TGTGCCAGCAGCAAATCAGGGGGCCATCAGCCCCAGCATTTT.

The chain carries TRBV9 and TRBJ2-2; the match to TRBD1 covers 8 bases. There are 17 residues in the CDR3. Germline CDR1 reads SGDLS; CDR2 reads YYNGEE. The V and J ends lost 0 bases and 4 bases, in that order; junction bases with no gene match: 8. The CDR3 DNA reads TGTGCCAGCAGCGTAGTCCAGGGGGCAGGGCCCACCGGGGAGCTGTTTTTT. Encoded protein: CASSVVQGAGPTGELFF.

This clone was seen a few times. The gene calls are TRBV6-6 and TRBJ2-1, with a weak D call TRBD1 (6 bases). CDR1 MNHNY and CDR2 SVGAGI come from the germline V gene (reference sequence). The CDR3 runs 13 residues. Trimming stripped 7 bases from V and 3 bases from J, with 10 bases between. CDR3 loop: CASIGGHYNEQFF. CDR3 sequence (DNA): TGTGCCAGCATAGGGGGACACTACAATGAGCAGTTCTTC.

This rearrangement joins TRBV6-5 to TRBJ1-6; 8 nucleotides line up with TRBD1. Germline V CDR1 and CDR2: MNHEY, SVGAGI. V shed 0 bases, J shed 10 bases, and the junction held 5 bases outside the gene matches. The CDR3 has 15 amino acids. Here the CDR3 DNA reads TGTGCCAGCAGTTACTCTCCACAGGGGGACTCACCCCTCCACTTT. Encoded protein: CASSYSPQGDSPLHF.

This rearrangement joins TRBV4-1 to TRBJ1-5, with D perhaps TRBD1 (6 bases). The CDR3 totals 17 residues. V lost 4 bases and J 3 bases, leaving 19 bases between the germline ends. Germline CDR1 and CDR2: MGHRA and YSYEKL. The CDR3 reads CASSPSRGAGHNQPQHF. CDR3 nucleotides: TGCGCCAGCAGCCCCTCCCGGGGGGCGGGCCACAATCAGCCCCAGCATTTT.

CDR3 sequence reads: CASRLPTGADGELFF. As DNA, the CDR3 is TGTGCCAGCAGATTACCGACAGGGGCGGACGGGGAGCTGTTTTTT. The V call is TRBV28, the J call TRBJ2-2, with 8 nucleotides matching TRBD1. This CDR3 is 15 amino acids long. The ends lost 6 bases at V and 7 bases at J; junction bases unmatched: 10. Germline V gene data show CDR1 as MDHEN and CDR2 as SYDVKM.